This T cell receptor (beta chain) was recorded in a study of blood T cell repertoires in COVID-19. About this clone itself: The junction departs from the called germline gene at one end, perhaps through a read error.

This CDR3 is 13 amino acids long. CDR1 is SGHTA and CDR2 is FQGNSA in the germline V gene. Per the original data handling: Cell counts per sample came from amplifying reference gene primers. The repertoire was sequenced with immunoSEQ multiplex PCR; TCRdb's copy has only in-frame clones and lacks some. Clonal size and the V and J genes are those of that table, whereas D and trimming came from the DNA. The sample has tens of thousands of clones, 84% seen once. The receptor comes from a woman at least 80 years old with acute or convalescent COVID-19. The genes are TRBV7-2 and TRBJ1-2; D remains ambiguous. What was sequenced was peripheral blood. CDR3 sequence reads: CASTLLRNYGYTF. The DNA for the CDR3 is TGTGCCAGCACCTTACTCAGGAACTATGGCTACACCTTC. Variable domain in full (rest from reference TRBV7-2 and TRBJ1-2): GAGVSQSPSNKVTEKGKDVELRCDPISGHTALYWYRQSLGQGLEFLIYFQGNSAPDKSGLPSDRFSAERTGGSVSTLTIQRTQQEDSAVYLCASTLLRNYGYTFGSGTRLTVV.